Presented here are 32 T cell receptor beta chains from one specimen sequenced in a study of blood T cell repertoires in COVID-19. The table came from immunoSEQ multiplex PCR; TCRdb's copy has only in-frame clones and leaves some out. The sample carries roughly 240,000 clones, roughly 87% recorded once. The sample consisted of PBMCs or T cells enriched from blood (not recorded which). The receptors shown here come from a woman in her 30s with acute COVID-19.

The chain has TRBV7-9 and TRBJ1-1; D not certain. The germline V and J ends were trimmed by 1 base and 7 bases, with 10 bases remaining between them. Germline values: CDR1 SEHNR, CDR2 FQNEAQ (reference sequence). CDR3 size: 13 residues. CDR3 in amino acids: CASSLVLRGEAFF. CDR3 in DNA: TGTGCCAGCAGCTTAGTCCTGCGGGGTGAAGCTTTCTTT.

The gene calls are TRBV10-3 and TRBJ2-4; 7 nucleotides match TRBD1. The J segment lost 1 base and the V segment lost 3 bases, leaving 3 bases of the junction unmatched. The V gene's germline CDR1 is ENHRY and CDR2 SYGVKD. The CDR3 sequence is 15 residues long. For the CDR3, the DNA is TGTGCCATCAGTGATGACAGGGACGCCAAAAACATTCAGTACTTC. Translated: CAISDDRDAKNIQYF.

The CDR3 region has the DNA TGTGCCAGCAGGGTGGGGACAGCCTACGAGCAGTACTTC. Translating it yields CASRVGTAYEQYF. This rearrangement joins TRBV12-3 or TRBV12-4 to TRBJ2-7; 7 bases line up with TRBD1. J was trimmed by 2 bases and V by 6 bases; bases with no gene match: 4. CDR3 size: 13 residues.

This chain connects TRBV29-1 to TRBJ2-5, with 11 bases aligning to TRBD1. Trimming at V came to 3 bases and at J to 5 bases, leaving 8 bases not matched to a gene. Germline V gene lookup returns CDR1 SQVTM and CDR2 ANQGSEA. The CDR3 runs to 15 residues. CDR3 sequence (DNA): TGCAGCGTTGATTTGGGACAGGGGGGAAGGGAGACCCAGTACTTC. Translating it yields CSVDLGQGGRETQYF.

The rearrangement uses TRBV10-3 and TRBJ1-1, with D possibly TRBD1 on 5 matching bases. The V gene lost 0 bases and the J gene lost 8 bases, with 22 bases spanning the gap. From germline, CDR1 is ENHRY and CDR2 SYGVKD. CDR3 length: 17 amino acids. In nucleotides, the CDR3 is TGTGCCATCAGTGAGTCGGGCAGGGCCCCGGGTGGGTACGAAGCTTTCTTT. Residues: CAISESGRAPGGYEAFF.

The chain recombines TRBV3-1 (or the pseudogene TRBV3-2) with TRBJ2-1; 12 bases map to TRBD2. Germline V gene data show CDR1 as LGHDT and CDR2 as YNNKEL (reference sequence). V lost 6 bases, J lost 3 bases, and 3 bases stayed unmatched. The CDR3 sequence is 15 residues long. The CDR3 bases are TGTGCCAGCAGGCGGACTAGCGGGGACTACAATGAGCAGTTCTTC. Translation: CASRRTSGDYNEQFF.

This chain joins TRBV6-5 and TRBJ1-1; maybe TRBD1 (6 bases). Germline V CDR1 and CDR2: MNHEY, SVGAGI. This CDR3 region has 16 residues. The V gene lost 2 bases and the J gene lost 6 bases, with 19 bases spanning the gap. The CDR3, as DNA: TGTGCCAGCAGTTACCACACAGAACAGGGAAATGCTGAAGCTTTCTTT. It translates to CASSYHTEQGNAEAFF.

The chain uses TRBV6-5 and TRBJ1-1; D might be TRBD1 (5 bases). The CDR3 extends over 16 amino acids. The V end was cut by 0 bases, the J end by 2 bases, with 13 bases between. Germline V gives CDR1 MNHEY, CDR2 SVGAGI. The CDR3 DNA reads as TGTGCCAGCAGTTACTCGGCTACGGGGGTTAACACTGAAGCTTTCTTT. Its translation: CASSYSATGVNTEAFF.

The chain uses TRBV6-5 and TRBJ2-5; D is unresolved. The CDR3 runs to 14 residues. The germline gives CDR1 MNHEY, CDR2 SVGAGI. V gave up 0 bases and J gave up 4 bases, with 9 bases separating them. The CDR3 sequence: CASSYSNSAETQYF. CDR3 coding DNA: TGTGCCAGCAGTTACTCGAACAGTGCAGAGACCCAGTACTTC.

J is TRBJ2-2 and V is TRBV10-1; tentatively, D is TRBD2 (5 bases). Trimming removed 6 bases at V and 4 bases at J, with 9 bases between. CDR3 size: 13 residues. Germline V lookup: CDR1 WNHNN, CDR2 SYGVQD (reference sequence). In nucleotides, the CDR3 is TGCGCCAGCAGGAGGGATGGCACCGGGGAGCTGTTTTTT. The encoded protein is CASRRDGTGELFF.

The chain employs TRBV4-3 and TRBJ1-6; 9 nucleotides agree with TRBD1. The ends lost 1 base at V and 10 bases at J; junction bases unmatched: 5. The CDR3 has 15 residues. Germline lookup yields CDR1 LGHNA and CDR2 YSLEER. The CDR3 sequence: CASSQVGQGKSPLHF. As DNA, the CDR3 is TGCGCCAGCAGCCAAGTGGGACAGGGAAAATCACCCCTCCACTTT.

This chain links TRBV5-6 with TRBJ1-5; 8 nucleotides line up with TRBD1. The CDR3 extends over 15 amino acids. V shed 1 base, J shed 2 bases, and the junction held 2 bases outside the gene matches. Germline assignment: CDR1 SGHDT and CDR2 YYEEEE. The CDR3 region is CASSLRGQGNQPQHF. CDR3 nucleotides: TGTGCCAGCAGCTTGCGGGGACAGGGCAATCAGCCCCAGCATTTT. Variable domain in full (rest from reference TRBV5-6 and TRBJ1-5): DAGVTQSPTHLIKTRGQQVTLRCSPKSGHDTVSWYQQALGQGPQFIFQYYEEEERQRGNFPDRFSGHQFPNYSSELNVNALLLGDSALYLCASSLRGQGNQPQHFGDGTRLSIL.

The chain carries TRBV7-2 and TRBJ2-7, with TRBD1 as a possible D gene (7 bases). The CDR3 covers 13 residues. Trimming pared 8 bases from V and 2 bases from J, leaving 13 bases between. CDR1 and CDR2 from the germline V gene are SGHTA and FQGNSA. CDR3 sequence (DNA): TGTGCCAGCGGGGCAGGGGGGCCCTACGAGCAGTACTTC. It specifies CASGAGGPYEQYF.

The chain links TRBV19 to TRBJ2-6, with D possibly being TRBD2 (6 bases). The CDR3 totals 17 residues. V shed 6 bases and J shed 0 bases, with 15 bases lying between them. Germline V lookup: CDR1 LNHDA, CDR2 SQIVND (reference sequence). CDR3 residues: CASREGREGSGANVLTF. CDR3 DNA: TGTGCCAGTAGGGAGGGCAGGGAAGGCTCTGGGGCCAACGTCCTGACTTTC.

This chain joins TRBV5-1 and TRBJ2-5; 8 bases are a match to TRBD1. The CDR3 loop spans 15 amino acids. Per germline, CDR1 SGHRS and CDR2 YFSETQ. With 4 bases clipped from V and 4 bases from J, the junction kept 9 bases outside the gene matches. The CDR3 is CASSPLLTGVETQYF. CDR3 coding DNA: TGCGCCAGCAGCCCCCTACTGACAGGGGTAGAGACCCAGTACTTC.

V usage is TRBV19 and J usage is TRBJ1-2; TRBD1 matches at 7 bases. The junction had 3 bases not matched to a gene; V was cut back by 2 bases and J by 3 bases. The CDR3 contains 14 residues. Germline V gene lookup returns CDR1 LNHDA and CDR2 SQIVND (reference sequence). The CDR3 sequence: CASSIKGGDYGYTF. The CDR3 region has the DNA TGTGCCAGTAGTATAAAAGGGGGCGACTATGGCTACACCTTC.

V gene TRBV5-4 combines with J gene TRBJ2-3; 10 nucleotides align to TRBD2. V shed 4 bases, J shed 4 bases, and the junction held 9 bases outside the gene matches. The CDR3 runs to 16 residues. Germline CDR1 and CDR2: SGHNT and YYREEE (reference sequence). In nucleotides, the CDR3 is TGTGCCAGCAGCCCTCGGAGGCTAGCGGGGGCAGATACGCAGTATTTT. Its protein is CASSPRRLAGADTQYF. The full variable domain, its missing parts supplied by reference TRBV5-4 and TRBJ2-3, is ETGVTQSPTHLIKTRGQQVTLRCSSQSGHNTVSWYQQALGQGPQFIFQYYREEENGRGNFPPRFSGLQFPNYSSELNVNALELDDSALYLCASSPRRLAGADTQYFGPGTRLTVL.

V gene TRBV7-8 combines with J gene TRBJ2-5, with 12 positions matching TRBD2. CDR1 is SGHVS and CDR2 is FQNEAQ in the germline V gene. The ends lost 5 bases at V and 0 bases at J; junction bases unmatched: 4. The CDR3 has 16 amino acids. CDR3 sequence reads: CASSPLAGGYQETQYF. The CDR3 DNA follows: TGTGCCAGCAGCCCTCTAGCGGGGGGGTACCAAGAGACCCAGTACTTC.

This chain links TRBV4-1 with TRBJ1-5; D is unclear. This CDR3 is built from 14 residues. Germline-derived CDR1 and CDR2 are MGHRA and YSYEKL. V lost 0 bases, J lost 0 bases, and 3 bases lay in between. DNA of the CDR3: TGCGCCAGCAGCCAAGACGGTAGCAATCAGCCCCAGCATTTT. This codes for CASSQDGSNQPQHF.

The chain carries TRBV11-2 and TRBJ2-2; unclear D gene. Trimming cost V 1 base and J 1 base, with 4 bases left between them. Germline loops: CDR1 SGHAT, CDR2 FQNNGV. There are 14 residues in the CDR3. CDR3 loop: CASSLVRNTGELFF. CDR3 sequence (DNA): TGTGCCAGCAGCTTAGTTCGGAACACCGGGGAGCTGTTTTTT.

This chain connects TRBV7-2 to TRBJ1-5; 9 bases are a match to TRBD1. The germline CDR1 and CDR2 sequences are SGHTA and FQGNSA. The CDR3 totals 15 residues. Trimming cost V 1 base and J 9 bases; bases outside gene matches: 7. CDR3 protein: CASSLERQGGTPQHF. As DNA, the CDR3 is TGTGCCAGCAGCTTAGAAAGACAGGGGGGGACGCCCCAGCATTTT.

This clone was seen a few times. CDR3 nucleotide sequence: TGTGCCAGTAATGGCAGGAAAAACACTGAAGCTTTCTTT. Protein product: CASNGRKNTEAFF. The rearrangement links TRBV19 to TRBJ1-1; no firm D call. Germline V gene sequence: CDR1 LNHDA, CDR2 SQIVND (reference sequence). The V gene lost 7 bases and the J gene lost 2 bases, with 11 bases spanning the gap. This CDR3 spans 13 amino acids.

The rearrangement links TRBV6-5 to TRBJ1-5; D unresolved. Trimming removed 2 bases from V and 5 bases from J, with 7 bases in between. This CDR3 contains 13 residues. Germline V lookup: CDR1 MNHEY, CDR2 SVGAGI. CDR3 sequence (DNA): TGTGCCAGCAGTTACCCCCCCGATCAGCCCCAGCATTTT. It yields the protein CASSYPPDQPQHF.

V and J are TRBV24-1 and TRBJ2-2, with TRBD1 matching over 9 bases. V trimming: 2 bases; J trimming: 5 bases; junction bases outside the gene matches: 20. CDR1 and CDR2 (germline): KGHDR, SFDVKD. The CDR3 totals 21 residues. Here the CDR3 reads CATSDSDGSDEAQGATGELFF. The DNA for the CDR3 is TGTGCCACCAGTGATTCAGATGGCTCGGACGAAGCACAGGGGGCGACCGGGGAGCTGTTTTTT.

The gene calls are TRBV4-3 and TRBJ1-4; D uncertain. The germline V and J ends were trimmed by 0 bases and 4 bases, with 9 bases remaining between them. Germline assignment: CDR1 LGHNA and CDR2 YSLEER. The CDR3 is made up of 15 amino acids. In DNA form, the CDR3 reads TGCGCCAGCAGCCAAGAGTGGCGGAGTAATGAAAAACTGTTTTTT. Protein sequence: CASSQEWRSNEKLFF.

The chain is built from TRBV2 and TRBJ2-5; D perhaps matches TRBD1 (5 bases). The length of the CDR3 is 13 residues. Germline V CDR1 and CDR2: SNHLY, FYNNEI. The V gene lost 3 bases and the J gene lost 2 bases, with 7 bases spanning the gap. The CDR3 spells CASSEDKQETQYF. The CDR3, as DNA: TGTGCCAGCAGTGAGGACAAGCAAGAGACCCAGTACTTC.

V gene TRBV10-1 combines with J gene TRBJ1-1, with D possibly matching TRBD1 (5 bases). The CDR3 covers 13 residues. V dropped 8 bases and J dropped 0 bases, with 10 bases sitting between them. Per germline, CDR1 WNHNN and CDR2 SYGVQD (reference sequence). For the CDR3, the DNA is TGCGCCAGCCAGACAGCCATGAACACTGAAGCTTTCTTT. This encodes CASQTAMNTEAFF.

The chain has TRBV21-1 and TRBJ1-5; the table's D call TRBD1 went unverified against the DNA. TRBV21-1 is listed as a pseudogene. The CDR3 has 20 amino acids. CDR3 sequence: CASSSSWDRGRLEGNQPQHF. As DNA, the CDR3 is TGTGCCAGCAGCTCCTCCTGGGACAGGGGGCGTCTGGAGGGGAATCAGCCCCAGCATTTT.

This clone was seen a single time. The V gene is TRBV6-2 or TRBV6-3, the J gene TRBJ1-1, with a weak D call TRBD1 (6 bases). From germline, CDR1 is MNHEY and CDR2 SVGEGT. V was pared by 2 bases and J by 9 bases, with 25 bases between. This CDR3 has 17 residues. DNA of the CDR3: TGTGCCAGCAGTTACCTCCCGGCAGGAAGCGGTAGGGGGAAAGCTTTCTTT. Protein product: CASSYLPAGSGRGKAFF.

The chain employs TRBV6-5 and TRBJ1-2; 7 bases map to TRBD1. This CDR3 comprises 15 residues. Trimming cost V 2 bases and J 0 bases; bases outside gene matches: 3. Germline values: CDR1 MNHEY, CDR2 SVGAGI. The CDR3 protein is CASSYQGQTNYGYTF. The CDR3 bases are TGTGCCAGCAGTTACCAGGGACAGACTAACTATGGCTACACCTTC.

CDR3 coding DNA: TGTGCCAGCAGTGAATTTGGCCGGGACTACAATGAGCAGTTCTTC. This codes for CASSEFGRDYNEQFF. This chain links TRBV25-1 with TRBJ2-1; tentative D call: TRBD2 (5 bases). Trimming pared 1 base from V and 3 bases from J, leaving 10 bases between. There are 15 residues in the CDR3. Germline loops: CDR1 MGHDK, CDR2 SYGVNS.

The rearrangement joins TRBV25-1 to TRBJ2-1; a possible D gene is TRBD1 (5 bases). This CDR3 region has 14 residues. From germline, CDR1 is MGHDK and CDR2 SYGVNS. V was cut by 2 bases and J by 4 bases, with 9 bases left in between. CDR3: CASSERGYYNEQFF. In DNA form, the CDR3 reads TGTGCCAGCAGTGAAAGGGGCTATTACAATGAGCAGTTCTTC.